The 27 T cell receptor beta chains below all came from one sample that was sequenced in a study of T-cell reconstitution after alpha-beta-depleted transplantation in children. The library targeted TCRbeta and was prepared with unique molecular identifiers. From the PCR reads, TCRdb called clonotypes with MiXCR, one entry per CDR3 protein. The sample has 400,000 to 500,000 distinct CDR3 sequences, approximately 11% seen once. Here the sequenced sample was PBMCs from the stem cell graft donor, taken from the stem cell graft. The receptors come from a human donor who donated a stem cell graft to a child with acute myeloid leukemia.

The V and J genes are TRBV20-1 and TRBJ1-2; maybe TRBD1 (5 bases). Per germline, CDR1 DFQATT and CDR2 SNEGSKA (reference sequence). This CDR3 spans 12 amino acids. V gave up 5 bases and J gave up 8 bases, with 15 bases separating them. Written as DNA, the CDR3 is TGCAGTGCTTTACTCGGGGGTTGGGGCTACACCTTC. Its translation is CSALLGGWGYTF.

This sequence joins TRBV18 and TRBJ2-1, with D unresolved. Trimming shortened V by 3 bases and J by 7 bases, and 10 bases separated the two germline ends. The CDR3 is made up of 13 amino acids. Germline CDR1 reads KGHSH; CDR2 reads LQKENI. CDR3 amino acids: CASSPLHGNEQFF. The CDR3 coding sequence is TGTGCCAGCTCACCGTTACATGGGAATGAGCAGTTCTTC. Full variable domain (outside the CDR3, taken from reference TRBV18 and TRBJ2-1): NAGVMQNPRHLVRRRGQEARLRCSPMKGHSHVYWYRQLPEEGLKFMVYLQKENIIDESGMPKERFSAEFPKEGPSILRIQQVVRGDSAAYFCASSPLHGNEQFFGPGTRLTVL.

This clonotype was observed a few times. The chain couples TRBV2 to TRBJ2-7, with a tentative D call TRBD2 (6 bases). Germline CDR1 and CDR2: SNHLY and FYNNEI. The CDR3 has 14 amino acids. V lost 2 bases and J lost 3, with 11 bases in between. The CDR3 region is CASSESGVNYEQYF. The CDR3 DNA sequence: TGTGCCAGCAGTGAATCGGGAGTGAACTACGAGCAGTACTTC. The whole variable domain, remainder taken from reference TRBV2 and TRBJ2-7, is EPEVTQTPSHQVTQMGQEVILRCVPISNHLYFYWYRQILGQKVEFLVSFYNNEISEKSEIFDDQFSVERPDGSNFTLKIRSTKLEDSAMYFCASSESGVNYEQYFGPGTRLTVT.

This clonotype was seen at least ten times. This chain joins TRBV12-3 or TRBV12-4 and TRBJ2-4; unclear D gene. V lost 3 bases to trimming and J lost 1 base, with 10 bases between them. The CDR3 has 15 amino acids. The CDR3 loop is CASSFNVRAKNIQYF. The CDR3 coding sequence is TGTGCCAGCAGTTTCAATGTGAGGGCCAAAAACATTCAGTACTTC.

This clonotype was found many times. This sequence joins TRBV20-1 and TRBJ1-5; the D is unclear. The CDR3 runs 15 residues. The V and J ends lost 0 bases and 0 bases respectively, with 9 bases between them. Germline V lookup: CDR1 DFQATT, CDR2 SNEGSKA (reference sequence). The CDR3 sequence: CSARDMDYSNQPQHF. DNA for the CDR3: TGCAGTGCTAGAGATATGGACTATAGCAATCAGCCCCAGCATTTT.

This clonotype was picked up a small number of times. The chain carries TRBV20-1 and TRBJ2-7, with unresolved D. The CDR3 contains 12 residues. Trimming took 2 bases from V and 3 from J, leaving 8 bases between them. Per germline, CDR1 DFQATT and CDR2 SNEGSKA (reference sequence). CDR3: CSARQANYEQYF. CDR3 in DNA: TGCAGTGCTAGACAGGCAAACTACGAGCAGTACTTC.

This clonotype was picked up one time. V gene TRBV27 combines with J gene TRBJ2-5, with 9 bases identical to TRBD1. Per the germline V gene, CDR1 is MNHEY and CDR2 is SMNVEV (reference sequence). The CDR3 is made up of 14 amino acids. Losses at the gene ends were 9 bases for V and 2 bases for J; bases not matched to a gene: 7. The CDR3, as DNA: TGTGCCAGTGCCACAGGGGGCAGACAAGAGACCCAGTACTTC. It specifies CASATGGRQETQYF.

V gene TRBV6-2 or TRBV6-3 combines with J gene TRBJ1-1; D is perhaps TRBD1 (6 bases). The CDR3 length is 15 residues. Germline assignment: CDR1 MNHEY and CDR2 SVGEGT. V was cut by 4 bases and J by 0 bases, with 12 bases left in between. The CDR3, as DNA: TGTGCCAGCAGTTTTTCCGGGACATTGAACACTGAAGCTTTCTTT. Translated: CASSFSGTLNTEAFF.

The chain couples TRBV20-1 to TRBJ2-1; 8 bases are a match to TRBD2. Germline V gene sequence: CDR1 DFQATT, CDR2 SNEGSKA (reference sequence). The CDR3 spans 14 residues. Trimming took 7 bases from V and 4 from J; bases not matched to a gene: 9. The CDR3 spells CSGTGTSGYNEQFF. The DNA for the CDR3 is TGCAGTGGCACCGGGACTAGTGGTTACAATGAGCAGTTCTTC.

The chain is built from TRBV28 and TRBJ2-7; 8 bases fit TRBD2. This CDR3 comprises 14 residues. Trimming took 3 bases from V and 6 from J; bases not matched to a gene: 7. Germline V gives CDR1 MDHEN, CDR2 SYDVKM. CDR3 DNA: TGTGCCAGCAGTTTGAGCCTTCGGGGGGGCGAGCAGTACGTC. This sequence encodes CASSLSLRGGEQYV.

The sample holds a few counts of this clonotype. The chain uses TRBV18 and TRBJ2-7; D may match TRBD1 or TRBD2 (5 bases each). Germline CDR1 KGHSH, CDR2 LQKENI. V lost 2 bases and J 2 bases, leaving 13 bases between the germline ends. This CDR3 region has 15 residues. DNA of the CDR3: TGTGCCAGCTCACCATACCCCGGGGCTGCCTACGAGCAGTACGTC. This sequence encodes CASSPYPGAAYEQYV.

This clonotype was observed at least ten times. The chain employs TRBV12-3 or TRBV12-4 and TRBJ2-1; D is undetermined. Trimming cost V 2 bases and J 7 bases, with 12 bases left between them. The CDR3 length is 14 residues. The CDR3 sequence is CASSLIPNQNEQFF. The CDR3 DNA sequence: TGTGCCAGCAGTTTAATTCCTAATCAGAATGAGCAGTTCTTC.

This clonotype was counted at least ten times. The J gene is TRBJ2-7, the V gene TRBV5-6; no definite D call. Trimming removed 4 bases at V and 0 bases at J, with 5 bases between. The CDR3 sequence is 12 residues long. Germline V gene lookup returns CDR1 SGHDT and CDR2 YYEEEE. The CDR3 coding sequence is TGTGCCAGCAGCCAAAACTCCTACGAGCAGTACGTC. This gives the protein CASSQNSYEQYV.

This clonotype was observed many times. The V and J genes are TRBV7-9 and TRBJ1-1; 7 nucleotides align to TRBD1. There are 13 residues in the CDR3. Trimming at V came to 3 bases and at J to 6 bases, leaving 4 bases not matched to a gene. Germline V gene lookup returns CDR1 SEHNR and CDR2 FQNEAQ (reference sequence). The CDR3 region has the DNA TGTGCCAGCAGCTTGACGACAGGGCCTGAAGCTTTCTTT. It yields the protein CASSLTTGPEAFF.

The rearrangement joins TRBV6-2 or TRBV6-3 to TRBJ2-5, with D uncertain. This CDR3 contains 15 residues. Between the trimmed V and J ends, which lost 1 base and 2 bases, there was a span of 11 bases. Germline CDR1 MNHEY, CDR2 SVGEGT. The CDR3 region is CASSYYDATQETQYF. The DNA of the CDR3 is TGTGCCAGCAGTTACTATGACGCGACGCAAGAGACCCAGTACTTC.

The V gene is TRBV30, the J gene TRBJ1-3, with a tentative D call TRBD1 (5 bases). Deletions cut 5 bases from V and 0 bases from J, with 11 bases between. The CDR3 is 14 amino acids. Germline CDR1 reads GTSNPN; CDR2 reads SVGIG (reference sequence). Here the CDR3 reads CAWGRGDSGNTIYF. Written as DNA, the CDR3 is TGTGCCTGGGGGAGGGGAGACTCTGGAAACACCATATATTTT.

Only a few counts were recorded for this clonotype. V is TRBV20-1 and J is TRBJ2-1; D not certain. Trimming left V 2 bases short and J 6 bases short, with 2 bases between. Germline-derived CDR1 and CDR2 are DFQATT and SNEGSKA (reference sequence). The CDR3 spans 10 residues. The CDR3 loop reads CSARFNEQFF. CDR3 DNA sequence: TGCAGTGCTAGATTCAATGAGCAGTTCTTC.

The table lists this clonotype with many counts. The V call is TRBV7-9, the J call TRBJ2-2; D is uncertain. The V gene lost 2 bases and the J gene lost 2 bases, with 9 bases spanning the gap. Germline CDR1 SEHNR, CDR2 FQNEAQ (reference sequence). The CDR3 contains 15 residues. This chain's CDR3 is CASSLLAVNTGELFF. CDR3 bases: TGTGCCAGCAGCTTATTGGCAGTTAACACCGGGGAGCTGTTTTTT.

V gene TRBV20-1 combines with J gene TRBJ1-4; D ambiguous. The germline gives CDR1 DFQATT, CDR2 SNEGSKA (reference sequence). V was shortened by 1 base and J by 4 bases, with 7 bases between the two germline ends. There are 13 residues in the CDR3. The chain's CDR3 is CSARGPINEKLFF. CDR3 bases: TGCAGTGCTAGAGGGCCGATTAATGAAAAACTGTTTTTT.

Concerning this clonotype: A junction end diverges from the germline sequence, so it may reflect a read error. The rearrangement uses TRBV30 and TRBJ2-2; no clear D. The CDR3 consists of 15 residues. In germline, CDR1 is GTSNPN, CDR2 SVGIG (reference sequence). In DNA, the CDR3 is TGTGCCTGGAGTGTTAGTCAGTGGAACAACGGGGAGCTGTTTTTT. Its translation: CAWSVSQWNNGELFF. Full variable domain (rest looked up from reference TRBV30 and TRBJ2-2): SQTIHQWPATLVQPVGSPLSLECTVEGTSNPNLYWYRQAAGRGLQLLFYSVGIGQISSEVPQNLSASRPQDRQFILSSKKLLLSDSGFYLCAWSVSQWNNGELFFGEGSRLTVL.

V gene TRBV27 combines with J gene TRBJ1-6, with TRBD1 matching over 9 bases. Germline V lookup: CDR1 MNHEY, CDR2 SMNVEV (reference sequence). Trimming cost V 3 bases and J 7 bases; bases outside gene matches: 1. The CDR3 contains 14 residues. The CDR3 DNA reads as TGTGCCAGCAGTTTCGGGACAGGGAATTCACCCCTCCACTTT. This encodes CASSFGTGNSPLHF.

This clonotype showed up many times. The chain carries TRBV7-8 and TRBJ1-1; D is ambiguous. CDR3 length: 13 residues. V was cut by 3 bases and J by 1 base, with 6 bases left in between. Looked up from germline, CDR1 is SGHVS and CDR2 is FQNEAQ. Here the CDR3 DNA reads TGTGCCAGCAGCTTCCAGACGAACACTGAAGCTTTCTTT. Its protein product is CASSFQTNTEAFF.

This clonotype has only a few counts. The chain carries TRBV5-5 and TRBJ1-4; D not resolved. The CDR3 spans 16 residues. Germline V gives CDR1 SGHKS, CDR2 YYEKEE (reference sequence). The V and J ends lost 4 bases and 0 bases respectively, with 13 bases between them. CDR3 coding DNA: TGTGCCAGCAGCCCGGTAGTAGCTGCAACTAATGAAAAACTGTTTTTT. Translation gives CASSPVVAATNEKLFF.

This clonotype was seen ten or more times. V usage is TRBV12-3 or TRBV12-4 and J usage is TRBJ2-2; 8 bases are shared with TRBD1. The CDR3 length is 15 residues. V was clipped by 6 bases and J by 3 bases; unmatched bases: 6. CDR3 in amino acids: CASRPGTGYTGELFF. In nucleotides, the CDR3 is TGTGCCAGCAGACCCGGGACAGGCTACACCGGGGAGCTGTTTTTT.

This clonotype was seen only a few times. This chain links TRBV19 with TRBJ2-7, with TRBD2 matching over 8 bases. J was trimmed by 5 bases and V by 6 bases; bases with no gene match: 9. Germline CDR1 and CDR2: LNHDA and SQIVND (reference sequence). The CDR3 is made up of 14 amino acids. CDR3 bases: TGTGCCAGTAGGGCGAGCGGGAGCGGGAACGAGCAGTACTTC. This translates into CASRASGSGNEQYF.

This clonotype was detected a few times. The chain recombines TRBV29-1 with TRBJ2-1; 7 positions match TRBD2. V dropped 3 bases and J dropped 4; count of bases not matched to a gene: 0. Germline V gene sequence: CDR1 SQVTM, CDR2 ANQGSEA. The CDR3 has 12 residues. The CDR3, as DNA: TGCAGCGTTGACGGGGGGTACAATGAGCAGTTCTTC. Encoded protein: CSVDGGYNEQFF.

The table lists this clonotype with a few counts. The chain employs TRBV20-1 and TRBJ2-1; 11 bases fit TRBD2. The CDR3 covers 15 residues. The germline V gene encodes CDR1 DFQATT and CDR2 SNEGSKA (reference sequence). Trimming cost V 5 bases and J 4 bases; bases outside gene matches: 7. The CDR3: CSARRLAGMYNEQFF. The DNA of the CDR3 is TGCAGTGCTCGCCGACTAGCGGGAATGTACAATGAGCAGTTCTTC.